This T cell receptor (beta chain) was found in a study of CD4+ T cells in melanoma. Findings and caveats of the study: A reported correlation linked neoantigen-specific CD4+ T cells to CD8+, macrophage and B cell function. Diverse differentiation states were reported for melanoma neoantigen-specific CD4+ T cells.

V lost 5 bases and J lost 0, with 8 bases in between. CDR3 length: 12 residues. Germline V gives CDR1 SQVTM, CDR2 ANQGSEA. Comments on this clone: Antigen specificity is unknown.

Measured with immunoSEQ multiplex PCR; TCRdb has only the in-frame clones, and not every one. The table lists approximately 20,000 clones, 83% of them singletons, with roughly 4.9% in the top ten. The sequenced sample was cells from a culture (not recorded whether cultured in vitro). The chain uses TRBV29-1 and TRBJ2-7; D is uncertain. The sequence was obtained from a human donor with melanoma. The CDR3 DNA reads TGCAGCGTTACAAAGAACTCCTACGAGCAGTACTTC. Translation gives CSVTKNSYEQYF.